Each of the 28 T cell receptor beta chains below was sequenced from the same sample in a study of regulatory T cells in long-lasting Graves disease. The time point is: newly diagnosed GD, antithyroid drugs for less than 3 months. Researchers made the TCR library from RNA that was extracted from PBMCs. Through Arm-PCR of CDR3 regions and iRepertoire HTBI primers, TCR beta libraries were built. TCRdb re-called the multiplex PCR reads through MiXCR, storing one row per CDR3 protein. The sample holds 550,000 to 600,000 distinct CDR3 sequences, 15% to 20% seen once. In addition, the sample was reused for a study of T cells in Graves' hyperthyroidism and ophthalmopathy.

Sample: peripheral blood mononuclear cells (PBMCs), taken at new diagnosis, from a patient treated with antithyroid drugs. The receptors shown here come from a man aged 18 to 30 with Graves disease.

CDR3 sequence: CASSLEGRNYEQYF. The DNA of the CDR3 is TGTGCCAGCAGTTTAGAGGGCAGGAACTACGAGCAGTACTTC. This sequence joins TRBV28 and TRBJ2-7; possibly TRBD2 for D (5 bases). The V gene's germline CDR1 is MDHEN and CDR2 SYDVKM. V was pared by 2 bases and J by 3 bases, with 11 bases between. CDR3 length equals 14 residues.

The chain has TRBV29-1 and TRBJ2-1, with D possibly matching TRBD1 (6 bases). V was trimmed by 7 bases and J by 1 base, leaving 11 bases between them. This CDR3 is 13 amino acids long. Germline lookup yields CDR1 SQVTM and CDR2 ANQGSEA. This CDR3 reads CSATQGSYNEQFF. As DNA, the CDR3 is TGCAGCGCTACACAGGGATCCTACAATGAGCAGTTCTTC.

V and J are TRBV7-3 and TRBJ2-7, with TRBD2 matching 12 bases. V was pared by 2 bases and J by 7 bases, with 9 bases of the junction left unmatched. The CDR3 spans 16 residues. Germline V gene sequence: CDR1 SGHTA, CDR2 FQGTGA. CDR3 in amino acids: CASSLYSSGRAGEQYF. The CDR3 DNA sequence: TGTGCCAGCAGCTTATACTCTAGCGGGAGGGCCGGAGAGCAGTACTTC.

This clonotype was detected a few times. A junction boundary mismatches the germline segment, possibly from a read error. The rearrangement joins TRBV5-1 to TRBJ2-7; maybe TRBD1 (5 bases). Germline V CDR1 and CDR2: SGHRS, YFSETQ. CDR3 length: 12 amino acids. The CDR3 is CASSWGSNEQYF. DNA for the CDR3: TGCGCCAGCAGCTGGGGCTCCAACGAGCAGTACTTC.

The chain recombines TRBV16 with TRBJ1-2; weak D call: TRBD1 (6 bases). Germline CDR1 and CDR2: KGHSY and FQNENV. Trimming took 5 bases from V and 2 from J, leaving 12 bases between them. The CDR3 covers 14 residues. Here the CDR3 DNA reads TGTGCCAGCAGCTACCGGGACATAAACTATGGCTACACCTTC. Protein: CASSYRDINYGYTF.

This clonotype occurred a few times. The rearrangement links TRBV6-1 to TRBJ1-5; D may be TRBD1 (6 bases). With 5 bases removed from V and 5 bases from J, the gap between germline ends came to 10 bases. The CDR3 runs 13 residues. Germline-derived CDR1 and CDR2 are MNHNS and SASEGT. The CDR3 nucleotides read TGTGCCAGCAGTCGCCGGACAGATCAGCCCCAGCATTTT. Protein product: CASSRRTDQPQHF.

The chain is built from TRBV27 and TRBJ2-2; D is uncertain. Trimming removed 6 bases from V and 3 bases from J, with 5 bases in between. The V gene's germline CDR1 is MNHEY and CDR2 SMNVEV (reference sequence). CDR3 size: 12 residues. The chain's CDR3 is CASRRDTGELFF. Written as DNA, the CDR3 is TGTGCCAGCAGACGGGACACCGGGGAGCTGTTTTTT.

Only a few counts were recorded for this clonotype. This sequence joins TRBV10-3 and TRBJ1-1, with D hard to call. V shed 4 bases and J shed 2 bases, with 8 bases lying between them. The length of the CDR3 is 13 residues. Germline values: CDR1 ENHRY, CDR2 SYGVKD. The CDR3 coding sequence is TGTGCCATCAGTGGGGGAGCCAACACTGAAGCTTTCTTT. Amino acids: CAISGGANTEAFF.

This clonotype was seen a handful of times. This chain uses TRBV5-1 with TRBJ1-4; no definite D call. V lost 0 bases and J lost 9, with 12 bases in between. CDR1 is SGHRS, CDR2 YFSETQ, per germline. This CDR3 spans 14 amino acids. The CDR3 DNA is TGCGCCAGCAGCTTGGAGGTGTCGGTTAAAAAACTGTTTTTT. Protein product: CASSLEVSVKKLFF. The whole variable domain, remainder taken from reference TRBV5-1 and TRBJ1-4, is KAGVTQTPRYLIKTRGQQVTLSCSPISGHRSVSWYQQTPGQGLQFLFEYFSETQRNKGNFPGRFSGRQFSNSRSEMNVSTLELGDSALYLCASSLEVSVKKLFFGSGTQLSVL.

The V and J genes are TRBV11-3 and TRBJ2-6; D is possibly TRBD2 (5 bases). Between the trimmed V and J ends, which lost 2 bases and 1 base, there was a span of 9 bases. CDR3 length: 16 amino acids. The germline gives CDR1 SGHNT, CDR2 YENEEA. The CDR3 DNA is TGTGCCAGCAGCTTACGAGGGTTATCTGGGGCCAACGTCCTGACTTTC. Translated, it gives CASSLRGLSGANVLTF.

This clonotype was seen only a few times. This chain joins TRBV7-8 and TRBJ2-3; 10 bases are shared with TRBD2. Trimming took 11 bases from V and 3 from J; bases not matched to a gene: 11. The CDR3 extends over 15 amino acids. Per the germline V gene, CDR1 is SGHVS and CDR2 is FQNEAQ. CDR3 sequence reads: CAGGLAGGFTDTQYF. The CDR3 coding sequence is TGTGCCGGAGGATTAGCGGGAGGTTTTACAGATACGCAGTATTTT.

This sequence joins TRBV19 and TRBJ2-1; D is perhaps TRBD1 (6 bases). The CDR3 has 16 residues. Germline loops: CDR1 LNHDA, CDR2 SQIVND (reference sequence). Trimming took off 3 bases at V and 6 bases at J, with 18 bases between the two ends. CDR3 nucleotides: TGTGCCAGTAGTATCCCCCGAGGGGGACCCTGCAATGAGCAGTTCTTC. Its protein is CASSIPRGGPCNEQFF.

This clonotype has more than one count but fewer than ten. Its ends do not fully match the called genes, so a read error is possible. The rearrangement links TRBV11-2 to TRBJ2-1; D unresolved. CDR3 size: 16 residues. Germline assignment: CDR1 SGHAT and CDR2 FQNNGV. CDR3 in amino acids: CASSLEPGFGFGEQFF. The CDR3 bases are TGTGCCAGCAGTTTAGAGCCGGGTTTTGGTTTCGGTGAGCAGTTCTTC.

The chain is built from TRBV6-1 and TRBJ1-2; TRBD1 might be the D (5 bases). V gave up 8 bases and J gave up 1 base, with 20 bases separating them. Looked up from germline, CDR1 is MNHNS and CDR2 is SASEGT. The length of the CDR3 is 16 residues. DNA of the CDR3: TGTGCCAGCTACGCCGGGACGGCCGATTTTAACTATGGCTACACCTTC. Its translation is CASYAGTADFNYGYTF.

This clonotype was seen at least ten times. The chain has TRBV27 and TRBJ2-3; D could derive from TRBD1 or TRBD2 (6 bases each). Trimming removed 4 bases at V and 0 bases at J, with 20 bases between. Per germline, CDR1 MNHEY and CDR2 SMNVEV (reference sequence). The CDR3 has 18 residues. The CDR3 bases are TGTGCCAGCAGTTGGGGGCAGAGGGGACTCCGTAGCACAGATACGCAGTATTTT. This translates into CASSWGQRGLRSTDTQYF.

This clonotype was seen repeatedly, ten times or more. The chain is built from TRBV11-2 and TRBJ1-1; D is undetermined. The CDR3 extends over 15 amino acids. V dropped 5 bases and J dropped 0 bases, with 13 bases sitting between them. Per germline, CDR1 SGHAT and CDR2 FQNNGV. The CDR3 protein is CASSQYRGMNTEAFF. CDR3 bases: TGTGCCAGCAGCCAGTATCGGGGTATGAACACTGAAGCTTTCTTT.

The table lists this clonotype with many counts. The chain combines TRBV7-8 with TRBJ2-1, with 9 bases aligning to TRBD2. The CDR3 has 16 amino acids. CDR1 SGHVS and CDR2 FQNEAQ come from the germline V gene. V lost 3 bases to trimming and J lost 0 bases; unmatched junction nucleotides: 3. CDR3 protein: CASSFGSGGSYNEQFF. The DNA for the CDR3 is TGTGCCAGCAGCTTCGGTAGCGGGGGCTCCTACAATGAGCAGTTCTTC.

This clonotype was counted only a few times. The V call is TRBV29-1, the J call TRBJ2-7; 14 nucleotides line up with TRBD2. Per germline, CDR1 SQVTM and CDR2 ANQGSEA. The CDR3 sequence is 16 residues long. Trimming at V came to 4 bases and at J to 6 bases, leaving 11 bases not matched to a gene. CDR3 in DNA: TGCAGCGTTGGAGGGACTAGCGGGAGAACTTACCGCGAGCAGTACTTC. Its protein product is CSVGGTSGRTYREQYF.

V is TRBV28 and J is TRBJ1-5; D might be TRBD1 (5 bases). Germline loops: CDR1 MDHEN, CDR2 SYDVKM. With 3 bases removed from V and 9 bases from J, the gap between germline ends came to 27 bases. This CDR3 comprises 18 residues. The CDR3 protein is CASSFLSLRGTYVRPQHF. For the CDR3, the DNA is TGTGCCAGCAGTTTCCTATCTCTACGGGGGACCTACGTGAGGCCCCAGCATTTT.

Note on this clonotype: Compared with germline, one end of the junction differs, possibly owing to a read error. For the CDR3, the DNA is TGTGCCAGCACCCGCGGGGGACAGAAGAGGGAGACCCGGTACTTC. Its protein product is CASTRGGQKRETRYF. The chain has TRBV2 and TRBJ2-5, with D perhaps being TRBD1 or TRBD2 (7 bases each). Per germline, CDR1 SNHLY and CDR2 FYNNEI. This CDR3 has 15 residues. Full variable domain (rest looked up from reference TRBV2 and TRBJ2-5): EPEVTQTPSHQVTQMGQEVILRCVPISNHLYFYWYRQILGQKVEFLVSFYNNEISEKSEIFDDQFSVERPDGSNFTLKIRSTKLEDSAMYFCASTRGGQKRETRYFGPGTRLLVL.

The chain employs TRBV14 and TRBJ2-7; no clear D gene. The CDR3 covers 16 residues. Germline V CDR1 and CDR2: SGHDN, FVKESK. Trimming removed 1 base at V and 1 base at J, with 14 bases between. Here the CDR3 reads CASSQGEGFWSYEQYF. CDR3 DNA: TGTGCCAGCAGCCAAGGTGAAGGGTTTTGGTCCTACGAGCAGTACTTC.

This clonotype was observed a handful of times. Here the CDR3 reads CASSRGDESFF. DNA of the CDR3: TGCGCCAGCAGCCGAGGGGATGAGTCTTTCTTT. The chain recombines TRBV4-1 with TRBJ1-1, with D maybe TRBD1 (5 bases). The CDR3 covers 11 residues. V dropped 4 bases and J dropped 12 bases, with 12 bases sitting between them. Germline V lookup: CDR1 MGHRA, CDR2 YSYEKL.

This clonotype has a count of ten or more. In DNA, the CDR3 is TGTGCCAGCCGGGACAGATACTACGAGCAGTACTTC. Protein sequence: CASRDRYYEQYF. This chain connects TRBV28 to TRBJ2-7, with 7 bases identical to TRBD1. V was pared by 8 bases and J by 3 bases, with 4 bases of the junction left unmatched. Germline V gives CDR1 MDHEN, CDR2 SYDVKM. The CDR3 loop spans 12 amino acids. Drawing the rest from reference TRBV28 and TRBJ2-7, the complete variable domain is DVKVTQSSRYLVKRTGEKVFLECVQDMDHENMFWYRQDPGLGLRLIYFSYDVKMKEKGDIPEGYSVSREKKERFSLILESASTNQTSMYLCASRDRYYEQYFGPGTRLTVT.

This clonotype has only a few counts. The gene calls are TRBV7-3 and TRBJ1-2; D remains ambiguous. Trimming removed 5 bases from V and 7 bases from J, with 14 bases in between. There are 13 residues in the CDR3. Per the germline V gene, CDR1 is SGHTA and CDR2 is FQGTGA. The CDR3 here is CASSRASGGGYTF. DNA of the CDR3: TGTGCCAGCAGCCGGGCCAGTGGAGGTGGCTACACCTTC.

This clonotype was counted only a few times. CDR3: CASSFEPPPLTEAFF. Here the CDR3 DNA reads TGTGCCAGCAGTTTCGAACCCCCCCCTTTGACTGAAGCTTTCTTT. The rearrangement joins TRBV27 to TRBJ1-1; D gene ambiguous. The CDR3 is made up of 15 amino acids. Germline assignment: CDR1 MNHEY and CDR2 SMNVEV (reference sequence). Deletions cut 3 bases from V and 5 bases from J, with 16 bases between.

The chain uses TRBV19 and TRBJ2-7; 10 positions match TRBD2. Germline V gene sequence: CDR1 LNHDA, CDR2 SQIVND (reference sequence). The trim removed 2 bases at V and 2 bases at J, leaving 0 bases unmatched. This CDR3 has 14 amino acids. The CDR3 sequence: CASSITSGTYEQYF. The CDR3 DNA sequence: TGTGCCAGTAGTATAACTAGCGGGACCTACGAGCAGTACTTC.

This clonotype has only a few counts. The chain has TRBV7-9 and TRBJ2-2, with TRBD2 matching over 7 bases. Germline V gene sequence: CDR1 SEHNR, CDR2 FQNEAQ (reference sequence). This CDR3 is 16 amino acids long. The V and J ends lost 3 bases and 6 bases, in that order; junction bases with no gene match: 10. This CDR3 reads CASSLEESGTAGELFF. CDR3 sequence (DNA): TGTGCCAGCAGCTTGGAGGAAAGCGGGACCGCCGGGGAGCTGTTTTTT.

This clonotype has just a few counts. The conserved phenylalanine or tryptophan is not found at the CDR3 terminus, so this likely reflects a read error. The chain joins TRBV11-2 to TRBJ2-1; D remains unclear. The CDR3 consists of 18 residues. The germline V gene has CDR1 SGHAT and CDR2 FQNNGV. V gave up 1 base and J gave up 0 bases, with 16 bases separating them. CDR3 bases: TGTGCCAGCAGCTTAGTTCCGGCAGAAACCTACTCCTACAATGAGCAGTTCCTC. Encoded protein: CASSLVPAETYSYNEQFL.